These 9 T cell receptor beta chains were sequenced from one sample in a study of T cell repertoires in cytomegalovirus infection. TCRdb re-called the reads through MiXCR, storing one row per CDR3 protein. The table lists about 340,000 distinct CDR3 sequences, about 29% of them singletons, with around 19% in the top ten. Which antigens these TCRs recognize remains unknown. The sequencing here drew on cultured PBMCs, taken from culture after CMV antigen stimulation. All receptors come from a human donor in good health (CMV status not recorded). Some clones in this sample may be carry-over from other donors' samples.

This clonotype was seen a handful of times. This chain uses TRBV10-3 with TRBJ2-5, with 7 bases aligning to TRBD1. The V gene's germline CDR1 is ENHRY and CDR2 SYGVKD. Losses at the gene ends were 0 bases for V and 5 bases for J; bases not matched to a gene: 12. This CDR3 spans 17 amino acids. The CDR3 spells CAISESAKGAKLETQYF. CDR3 DNA sequence: TGTGCCATCAGTGAGTCGGCGAAGGGGGCGAAGTTGGAGACCCAGTACTTC.

This clonotype was seen more than once but under ten times. The chain is built from TRBV12-3 or TRBV12-4 and TRBJ2-1, with D perhaps matching TRBD2 (6 bases). This CDR3 has 13 amino acids. Trimming pared 8 bases from V and 8 bases from J, leaving 16 bases between. The CDR3 nucleotides read TGTGCCAGCCGCCCGACGTGGGGGGATGAGCAGTTCTTC. Translating it yields CASRPTWGDEQFF.

The chain is built from TRBV19 and TRBJ1-1, with 8 bases fitting TRBD1. V lost 6 bases to trimming and J lost 4 bases; unmatched junction nucleotides: 10. CDR3 length: 15 residues. Germline V gene data show CDR1 as LNHDA and CDR2 as SQIVND (reference sequence). CDR3 sequence (DNA): TGTGCCAGTAGGCAAGGACAGGGATTGATCACTGAAGCTTTCTTT. This sequence encodes CASRQGQGLITEAFF.

This chain joins TRBV6-1 and TRBJ2-1; 7 nucleotides align to TRBD1. V shed 7 bases and J 1 base; nucleotides not matched to a gene: 10. Germline CDR1 MNHNS, CDR2 SASEGT. This CDR3 is built from 16 residues. The CDR3 nucleotides read TGTGCCAGCAACAACAGGGGAAAGGGTTCCTACAATGAGCAGTTCTTC. Translation: CASNNRGKGSYNEQFF.

This clonotype was seen only a few times. V usage is TRBV19 and J usage is TRBJ1-1; D gene uncertain. V lost 5 bases and J 3 bases, leaving 10 bases between the germline ends. The germline gives CDR1 LNHDA, CDR2 SQIVND (reference sequence). The CDR3 covers 13 residues. The CDR3, as DNA: TGTGCCAGTAGTTCCTCTGGGGACACTGAAGCTTTCTTT. This sequence encodes CASSSSGDTEAFF. Combining the CDR3 with reference TRBV19 and TRBJ1-1 gives the whole variable domain DGGITQSPKYLFRKEGQNVTLSCEQNLNHDAMYWYRQDPGQGLRLIYYSQIVNDFQKGDIAEGYSVSREKKESFPLTVTSAQKNPTAFYLCASSSSGDTEAFFGQGTRLTVV.

The chain has TRBV7-3 and TRBJ1-2; D remains ambiguous. Germline assignment: CDR1 SGHTA and CDR2 FQGTGA. The V and J ends lost 5 bases and 4 bases respectively, with 11 bases between them. This CDR3 comprises 13 residues. The CDR3 DNA follows: TGTGCCAGCAGCCCGGACGGTTCCTATGGCTACACCTTC. Amino acid sequence: CASSPDGSYGYTF.

This clonotype was picked up a small number of times. The J gene is TRBJ2-7, the V gene TRBV7-2, with 7 nucleotides matching TRBD2. V lost 3 bases and J lost 7; bases outside the gene matches: 6. The CDR3 runs to 13 residues. Germline V gives CDR1 SGHTA, CDR2 FQGNSA. CDR3 loop: CASSFGTTVEQYF. CDR3 nucleotides: TGTGCCAGCAGCTTCGGGACTACCGTGGAGCAGTACTTC.

The gene calls are TRBV4-2 and TRBJ2-2; 13 positions match TRBD2. The CDR3 is made up of 17 amino acids. Germline V gene lookup returns CDR1 LGHNA and CDR2 YNFKEQ. Trimming removed 0 bases from V and 7 bases from J; junction bases left unmatched: 5. The chain's CDR3 is CASSQDRLAGGSGELFF. The DNA for the CDR3 is TGTGCCAGCAGCCAAGATCGACTAGCGGGGGGCAGCGGGGAGCTGTTTTTT.

CDR3 sequence reads: CASNGLSNQPQHF. Written as DNA, the CDR3 is TGTGCCAGCAATGGACTTAGCAATCAGCCCCAGCATTTT. V usage is TRBV6-6 and J usage is TRBJ1-5, with D unclear. This CDR3 is 13 amino acids long. V shed 7 bases and J shed 0 bases, with 7 bases lying between them. Germline V lookup: CDR1 MNHNY, CDR2 SVGAGI (reference sequence).